The present entry profiles one TCR beta chain with its context. This CDR3 is built from 15 residues. Deletions cut 1 base from V and 3 bases from J, with 12 bases between. The germline V gene has CDR1 SGHTA and CDR2 FQGNSA. This sample stems from a study of blood T cell repertoires in COVID-19. About the study: Collection of acute and convalescent COVID-19 samples took place in the United States, Italy and Spain.

Authors' data handling: Reference gene primers were amplified, and this amplification served to estimate nucleated cell counts. Libraries were prepared by immunoSEQ multiplex PCR; TCRdb keeps only in-frame clonotypes and omits some of them. D and trimming come from the DNA, and the V and J calls and clone size come from that table. The data show about 670,000 clones, 80% to 90% seen once. This receptor was taken from a woman under 30 with acute or convalescent COVID-19. V usage is TRBV7-2 and J usage is TRBJ1-2; D not certain. The specimen sequenced was peripheral blood. Written as DNA, the CDR3 is TGTGCCAGCAGCTTAGAGGTGGAGCTTGACTATGGCTACACCTTC. Translation: CASSLEVELDYGYTF.